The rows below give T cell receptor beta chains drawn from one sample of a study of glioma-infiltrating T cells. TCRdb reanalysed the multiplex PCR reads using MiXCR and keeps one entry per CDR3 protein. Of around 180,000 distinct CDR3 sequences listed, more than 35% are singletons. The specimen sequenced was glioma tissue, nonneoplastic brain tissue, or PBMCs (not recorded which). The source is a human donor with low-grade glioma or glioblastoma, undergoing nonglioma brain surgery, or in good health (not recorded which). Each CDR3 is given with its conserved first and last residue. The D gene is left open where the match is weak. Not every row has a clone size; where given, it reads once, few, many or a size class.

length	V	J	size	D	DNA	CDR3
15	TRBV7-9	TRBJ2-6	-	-	TGTGCCAGCAGCCTTTCTAACTCTGTGGCCAACGTCCTGACTTTC	CASSLSNSVANVLTF
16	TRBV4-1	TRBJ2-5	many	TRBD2	TGCGCCAGCAGCCAACCGGGACTAGCGGGAGGTGAGACCCAGTACTTC	CASSQPGLAGGETQYF
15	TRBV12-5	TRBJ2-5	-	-	TGTGCTAGTGCCCCGCCAAAAGGGGGAGGAGAGACCCAGTACTTC	CASAPPKGGGETQYF
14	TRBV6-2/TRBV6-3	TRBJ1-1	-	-	TGTGCCAGAAGTTACCAGGGGTCGAACACTGAAGCTTTCTTT	CARSYQGSNTEAFF
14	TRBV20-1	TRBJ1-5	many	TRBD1	TGCAGTGCAAAAAGAGACAGGGTCGGGCAGCCCCAGCATTTT	CSAKRDRVGQPQHF
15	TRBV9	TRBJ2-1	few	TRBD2	TGTGCCAGCAGCGTAGGAGCGGGGGCAAACAATGAGCAGTTCTTC	CASSVGAGANNEQFF
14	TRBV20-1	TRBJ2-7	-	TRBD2	TGCAATGCCCCGTCCCCTAGCGGTAGTGACGAGCAGTACTTC	CNAPSPSGSDEQYF
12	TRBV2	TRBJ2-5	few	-	TGTGCCAGCAGGCTAGCCTCAGAGACCCAGTACTTC	CASRLASETQYF
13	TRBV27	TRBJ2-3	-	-	TGTGCCAGCACGCGGCCTGGTTCAGATACGCAGTATTTT	CASTRPGSDTQYF
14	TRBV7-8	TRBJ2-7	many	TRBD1	TGTGCCAGCAGCTTCCCAGGGGGCTTATACGAGCAGTACTTC	CASSFPGGLYEQYF
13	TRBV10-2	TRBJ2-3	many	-	TGCGCCAGCAGACCTCGAGGGACAGATACGCAGTATTTT	CASRPRGTDTQYF
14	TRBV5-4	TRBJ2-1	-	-	TGTGCCAGCAGCTTGAGGGCAGGTAACAATGAGAAGTTCTTC	CASSLRAGNNEKFF
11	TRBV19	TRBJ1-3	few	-	TGTGCCACCCGTTCTGGAAACACCATATATTTT	CATRSGNTIYF
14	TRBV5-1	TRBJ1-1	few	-	TGCGCCAGCAGCTTGGTGTATGGAGACACTGAAGCTTTCTTT	CASSLVYGDTEAFF
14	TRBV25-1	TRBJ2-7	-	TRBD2	TGTGCCAGCAGTGAGGCGGGGGATCGTTACGAGCAGTACTTC	CASSEAGDRYEQYF
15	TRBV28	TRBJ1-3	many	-	TGTGCCAGCATAAAAAGCCCCCCCGCTGGAAACACCATATATTTT	CASIKSPPAGNTIYF
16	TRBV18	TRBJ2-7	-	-	TGTGCCAGCCCAACCCGGCTGGGGTCCAGCTCCTACGAGCAGTACTTC	CASPTRLGSSSYEQYF
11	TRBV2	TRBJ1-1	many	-	TGTGCCAGCAGAGAATTAGGGGGGGCTTTCTTT	CASRELGGAFF
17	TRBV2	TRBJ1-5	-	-	TGTGCCAGCACCCAGCATCCGGGGCCGGTGGGGAATCAGACCAAGCATTTT	CASTQHPGPVGNQTKHF
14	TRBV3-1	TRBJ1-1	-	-	TGTGCCAGCAGCCAGGGCACAGAGAACACTGAAGCTTTCTTT	CASSQGTENTEAFF
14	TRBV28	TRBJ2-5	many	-	TGTGCCAGCAGTTTGATTCAGGGTGGAGAGACCCAGTACTTC	CASSLIQGGETQYF
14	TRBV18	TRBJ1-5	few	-	TGTGCCAGCTCAGACAGCTATAGCAATCAGCCCCAGCATTTT	CASSDSYSNQPQHF
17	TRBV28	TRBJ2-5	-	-	TGTGCCAGCAGCCCCATTTGGGGTAACCAGTACCAAGAGACCCAGTACTTC	CASSPIWGNQYQETQYF
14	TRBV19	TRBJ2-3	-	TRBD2	TGTGCCAGCGATAGCGGGAGAGTCCCTGGCGCGCAGTATTTT	CASDSGRVPGAQYF
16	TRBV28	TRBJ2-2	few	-	TGTGCCAGCAGCTTAGGCATGGGACAAGAGACCGGGGAGCTGTTTTTT	CASSLGMGQETGELFF
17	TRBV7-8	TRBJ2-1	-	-	TGTGCCAGCAGCCCCCCCGGGGGCTTCAGCTCCTACAATGAGCAGTTCTTC	CASSPPGGFSSYNEQFF
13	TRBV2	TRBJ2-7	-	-	TGTGCCAGCAATTCCGGGGCTAGCAACGAGCAGTACTTC	CASNSGASNEQYF
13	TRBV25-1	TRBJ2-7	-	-	TGTGCCAGCAGGACAGAGAGCTCCTACGAGCAGTACTTC	CASRTESSYEQYF
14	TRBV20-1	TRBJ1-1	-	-	TGCAGTGATAGAGGTCGGGTCAGCGATTTTGAAGCTTTCTTT	CSDRGRVSDFEAFF
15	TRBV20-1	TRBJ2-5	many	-	TGCAGTGCTAGAGTTGTGGGAGGACCCCAAGAGACCCAGTACTTC	CSARVVGGPQETQYF
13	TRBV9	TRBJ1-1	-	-	TGTACCAGCAGCGTCGGTGCCCGCACTGAAGCTTTCTTT	CTSSVGARTEAFF
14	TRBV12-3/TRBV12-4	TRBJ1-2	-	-	TGTGCCAGCAGTCCGAGAAGGGGTGAGGGGGGCTACACCTTC	CASSPRRGEGGYTF
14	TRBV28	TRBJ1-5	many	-	TGTGCCAGCAGTTTCTGGGGAAACAATCAGCCCCAGCATTTT	CASSFWGNNQPQHF
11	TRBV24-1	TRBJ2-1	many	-	TGTGCCACCAGTCGGGTCAATGAGCAGTTCTTC	CATSRVNEQFF
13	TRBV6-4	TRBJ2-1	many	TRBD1	TGTGCCAGCAGCCTGGACAGGGAGGATGAGCAGTTCTTC	CASSLDREDEQFF
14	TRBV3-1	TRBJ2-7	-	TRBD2	TGTGCCAGCAGCCAAGAGCCTAGCGGGTCCCTGAAGTACTTC	CASSQEPSGSLKYF
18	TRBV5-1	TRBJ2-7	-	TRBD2	TGCGCCAGCAGGTTGAGTGGGACTAGCGGGACCGGGGATCATGAGCAGTACTTC	CASRLSGTSGTGDHEQYF
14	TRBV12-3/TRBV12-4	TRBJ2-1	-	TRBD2	TGTGCCAGCAGTCCGACTAGCGGGATATATGAGCAGTTCTTC	CASSPTSGIYEQFF
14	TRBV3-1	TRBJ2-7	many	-	TGTGCCAGCAGCAATCGGGGGCATGGCTACGAGCAGTACTTC	CASSNRGHGYEQYF
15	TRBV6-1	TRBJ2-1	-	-	TGTGCCACAACCGAAGGTAGCAGGAGATACAATGAGAAGTTCTTC	CATTEGSRRYNEKFF
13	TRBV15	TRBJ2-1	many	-	TGTGCCACCAGCAGTCATCTAGGCGGCGAGCAGTTCTTC	CATSSHLGGEQFF